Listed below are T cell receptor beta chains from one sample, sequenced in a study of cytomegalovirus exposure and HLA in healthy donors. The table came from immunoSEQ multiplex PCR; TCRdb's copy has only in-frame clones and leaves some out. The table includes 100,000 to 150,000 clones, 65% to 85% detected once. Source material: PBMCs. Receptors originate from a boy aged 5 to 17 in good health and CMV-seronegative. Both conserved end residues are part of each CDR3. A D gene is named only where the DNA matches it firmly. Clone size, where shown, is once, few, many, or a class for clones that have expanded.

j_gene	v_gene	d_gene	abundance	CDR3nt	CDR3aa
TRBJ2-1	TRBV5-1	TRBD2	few	TGCGCCAGCAGCACCCGGAGGGCTAGCGGGAGGAATGAGCAGTTCTTC	CASSTRRASGRNEQFF
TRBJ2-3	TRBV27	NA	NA	TGTGCCAGCAGTCCGGACTTCCCGGACACAGATACGCAGTATTTT	CASSPDFPDTDTQYF
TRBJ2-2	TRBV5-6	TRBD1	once	TGTGCCAGCAGCCCGGGACAGGGGGCGAACACCGGGGAGCTGTTTTTT	CASSPGQGANTGELFF
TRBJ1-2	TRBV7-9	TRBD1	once	TGTGCCAGCAGCTTAGGACAGGGGGCGCGGGATGGCTACACCTTC	CASSLGQGARDGYTF
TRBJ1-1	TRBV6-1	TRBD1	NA	TGTGCTAGCAGTGAGCGGGACAGGAGAGGGACTGAAGCTTTCTTT	CASSERDRRGTEAFF
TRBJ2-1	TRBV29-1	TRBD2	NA	TGCAGCGTTGAATCGGCGCGGGAGGACCAGAATGAGCAGTTCTTC	CSVESAREDQNEQFF
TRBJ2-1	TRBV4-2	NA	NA	TGTGCCAGCAGCCAAGGGTCAGGGGTACGGGATGAGCAGTTCTTC	CASSQGSGVRDEQFF
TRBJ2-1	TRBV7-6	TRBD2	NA	TGTGCCAGCAGCCCGGGGACTAGCGGGAGGGGCAATGAGCAGTTCTTC	CASSPGTSGRGNEQFF
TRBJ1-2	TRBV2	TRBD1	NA	TGTGCCAGCAGTTGGGGACAGGGCATCTCCATGCGGGGCTACACCTTC	CASSWGQGISMRGYTF
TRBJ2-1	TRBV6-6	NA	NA	TGTGCCAGCAGCTTACCGGAGGGGAGTGAGCAGTTCTTC	CASSLPEGSEQFF
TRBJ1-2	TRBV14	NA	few	TGTGCCAGCAGCCAAGGGGGGTACAGGGATGGCTACACCTTC	CASSQGGYRDGYTF
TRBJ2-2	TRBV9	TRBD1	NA	TGTGCCAGCAGCGTAGACGGGACAGGGTCAGGGGAGCTGTTTTTT	CASSVDGTGSGELFF
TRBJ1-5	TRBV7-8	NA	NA	TGTGCCAGCAGCGTTACAGGGCTGAGCAATCAGCCCCAGCATTTT	CASSVTGLSNQPQHF
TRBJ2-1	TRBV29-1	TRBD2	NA	TGCAGCGTTATCGCGCTAGCGGGAGGAACCCTATCCTACAATGAGCAGTTCTTC	CSVIALAGGTLSYNEQFF